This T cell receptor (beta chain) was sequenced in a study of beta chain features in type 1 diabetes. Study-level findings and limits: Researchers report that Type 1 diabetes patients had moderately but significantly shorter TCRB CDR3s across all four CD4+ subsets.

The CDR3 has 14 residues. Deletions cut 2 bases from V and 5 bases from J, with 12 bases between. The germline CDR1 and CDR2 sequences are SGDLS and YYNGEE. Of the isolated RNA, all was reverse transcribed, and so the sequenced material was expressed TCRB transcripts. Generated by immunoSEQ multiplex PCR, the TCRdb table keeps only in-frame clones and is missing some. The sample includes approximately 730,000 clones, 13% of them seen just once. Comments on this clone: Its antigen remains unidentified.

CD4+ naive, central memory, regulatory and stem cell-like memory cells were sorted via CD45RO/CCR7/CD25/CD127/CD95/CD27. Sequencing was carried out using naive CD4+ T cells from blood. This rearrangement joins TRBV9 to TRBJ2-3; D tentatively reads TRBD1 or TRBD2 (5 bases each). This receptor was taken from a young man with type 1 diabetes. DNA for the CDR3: TGTGCCAGCAGCGTTGGGACGACTCAAGATACGCAGTATTTT. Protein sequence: CASSVGTTQDTQYF.